The 30 T cell receptor beta chains below were found in one sample sequenced in a study of T cell responses to AZD1222 COVID-19 vaccine. Generated by immunoSEQ multiplex PCR, the TCRdb table keeps only in-frame clones and is missing some. The sample yields about 140,000 clones, 85% to 95% seen once. The material was peripheral blood, obtained on day 0 of MenACWY control vaccination. Receptors were obtained from an adult in good health.

This chain links TRBV6-5 with TRBJ2-7; TRBD1 agrees at 8 bases. CDR3 length equals 14 residues. Trimming at V came to 5 bases and at J to 2 bases, leaving 5 bases not matched to a gene. Germline CDR1 reads MNHEY; CDR2 reads SVGAGI. The CDR3 DNA reads as TGTGCCAGCAGTAACAGGGGGATTACCTACGAGCAGTACTTC. The encoded protein is CASSNRGITYEQYF.

The CDR3 nucleotides read TGCGCCAGCAGCTTAGGGACTAGCGGGAGGAACCAAGAGACCCAGTACTTC. Translation: CASSLGTSGRNQETQYF. This rearrangement joins TRBV5-1 to TRBJ2-5, with 15 nucleotides matching TRBD2. CDR1 and CDR2 (germline): SGHRS, YFSETQ. J gave up 0 bases and V 2 bases, and 2 bases lay outside the gene matches. This CDR3 is 17 amino acids long.

The chain joins TRBV5-5 to TRBJ1-1, with 9 bases matching TRBD1. CDR1 is SGHKS and CDR2 is YYEKEE in the germline V gene (reference sequence). V was clipped by 0 bases and J by 5 bases; unmatched bases: 8. CDR3 length: 16 residues. CDR3 DNA sequence: TGTGCCAGCAGCTTGGCGGAGGACAGGGGATGGACTGAAGCTTTCTTT. It yields the protein CASSLAEDRGWTEAFF.

V gene TRBV2 combines with J gene TRBJ1-1; 7 bases fit TRBD1. CDR1 is SNHLY, CDR2 FYNNEI, per germline. V shed 2 bases and J 1 base; nucleotides not matched to a gene: 4. The CDR3 length is 15 residues. The CDR3 DNA follows: TGTGCCAGCAGTGAACCAGGGGGAAAGAACACTGAAGCTTTCTTT. Translation: CASSEPGGKNTEAFF.

The chain employs TRBV6-1 and TRBJ2-3, with 12 bases aligning to TRBD2. The CDR3 has 16 amino acids. Germline CDR1 is MNHNS and CDR2 is SASEGT. The ends lost 2 bases at V and 5 bases at J; junction bases unmatched: 5. For the CDR3, the DNA is TGTGCCAGCAGTGAACTAGCGGGGGGGCCGGGAGATACGCAGTATTTT. Its translation is CASSELAGGPGDTQYF.

The chain has TRBV6-4 and TRBJ1-1; D is unresolved. The germline V gene encodes CDR1 MRHNA and CDR2 SNTAGT. V was clipped by 0 bases and J by 4 bases, with 9 bases between them. This CDR3 is 14 amino acids long. CDR3 bases: TGTGCCAGCAGTGACTCGTCGGCTCCCACTGAAGCTTTCTTT. It encodes CASSDSSAPTEAFF.

The gene calls are TRBV3-1 (or the pseudogene TRBV3-2) and TRBJ2-2, with a possible D match to TRBD1 (6 bases). This CDR3 contains 17 residues. V lost 0 bases, J lost 0 bases, and 11 bases lay in between. Germline V CDR1 and CDR2: LGHDT, YNNKEL (reference sequence). CDR3 sequence (DNA): TGTGCCAGCAGCCAAGACCCTACAGGGACGAACACCGGGGAGCTGTTTTTT. It is translated as CASSQDPTGTNTGELFF.

The CDR3 DNA reads as TGTGCCAGCAGTTACACGAGGAACACTGAAGCTTTCTTT. Its protein is CASSYTRNTEAFF. V usage is TRBV6-5 and J usage is TRBJ1-1; no clear D. V dropped 2 bases and J dropped 1 base, with 5 bases sitting between them. This CDR3 contains 13 residues. Germline lookup yields CDR1 MNHEY and CDR2 SVGAGI.

J is TRBJ1-2 and V is TRBV7-2, with 7 bases matching TRBD1. This CDR3 spans 12 amino acids. Losses at the gene ends were 5 bases for V and 6 bases for J; bases not matched to a gene: 3. In germline, CDR1 is SGHTA, CDR2 FQGNSA. CDR3: CASSPQGDGYTF. In DNA form, the CDR3 reads TGTGCCAGCAGCCCTCAGGGGGATGGCTACACCTTC. Supplemented by reference TRBV7-2 and TRBJ1-2, the full variable domain reads GAGVSQSPSNKVTEKGKDVELRCDPISGHTALYWYRQSLGQGLEFLIYFQGNSAPDKSGLPSDRFSAERTGGSVSTLTIQRTQQEDSAVYLCASSPQGDGYTFGSGTRLTVV.

The chain is built from TRBV28 and TRBJ2-7; 9 positions match TRBD1. Germline loops: CDR1 MDHEN, CDR2 SYDVKM. The trim removed 2 bases at V and 6 bases at J, leaving 8 bases unmatched. This CDR3 has 15 amino acids. The CDR3 bases are TGTGCCAGCAGTTTAAGGGACAGGGTACTTACCGAGCAGTACTTC. It encodes CASSLRDRVLTEQYF.

The chain uses TRBV18 and TRBJ2-3, with 10 nucleotides matching TRBD2. Germline values: CDR1 KGHSH, CDR2 LQKENI. V gave up 3 bases and J gave up 2 bases; unmatched junction bases: 8. This CDR3 has 17 residues. DNA of the CDR3: TGTGCCAGCTCACCCCCGAGCGGGGGGGCAACCACAGATACGCAGTATTTT. Amino acids: CASSPPSGGATTDTQYF.

In DNA, the CDR3 is TGCGCCAGCAGCTTAGAACTAGCGGGACTAGGCTACGAGCAGTACTTC. This encodes CASSLELAGLGYEQYF. The chain combines TRBV5-1 with TRBJ2-7; TRBD2 agrees at 10 bases. Losses at the gene ends were 2 bases for V and 3 bases for J; bases not matched to a gene: 8. This CDR3 spans 16 amino acids. Germline CDR1 SGHRS, CDR2 YFSETQ.

This CDR3 reads CASSSPGPGLQKLFF. In nucleotides, the CDR3 is TGTGCCAGCAGCAGTCCGGGCCCAGGGTTACAAAAACTGTTTTTT. V is TRBV5-4 and J is TRBJ1-4; D is possibly TRBD1 (5 bases). This CDR3 has 15 residues. Germline V gene data show CDR1 as SGHNT and CDR2 as YYREEE (reference sequence). Trimming stripped 4 bases from V and 9 bases from J, with 19 bases between.

The chain employs TRBV28 and TRBJ2-2, with D hard to call. The V end lost 7 bases, the J end lost 2 bases, and 11 bases lay between the germline ends. The CDR3 contains 14 residues. Germline V lookup: CDR1 MDHEN, CDR2 SYDVKM. CDR3 sequence (DNA): TGTGCCAGCATAGTTGGGGATAACACCGGGGAGCTGTTTTTT. Its protein product is CASIVGDNTGELFF.

The V gene is TRBV19, the J gene TRBJ2-1, with TRBD1 as a possible D gene (5 bases). CDR1 is LNHDA, CDR2 SQIVND, per germline (reference sequence). Trimming took 3 bases from V and 9 from J, leaving 18 bases between them. The CDR3 has 15 residues. The CDR3 spells CASSIGRQGVREQFF. The CDR3 region has the DNA TGTGCCAGTAGTATCGGTCGGCAGGGTGTCCGTGAGCAGTTCTTC.

The rearrangement joins TRBV5-1 to TRBJ1-2; tentative D call: TRBD1 (5 bases). The V gene's germline CDR1 is SGHRS and CDR2 YFSETQ. With 0 bases removed from V and 8 bases from J, the gap between germline ends came to 14 bases. The CDR3 is 14 residues long. DNA for the CDR3: TGCGCCAGCAGCTTGGACCCGGGGCTCGACGGCTACACCTTC. Its protein product is CASSLDPGLDGYTF.

The chain uses TRBV28 and TRBJ1-5, with D unresolved. In germline, CDR1 is MDHEN, CDR2 SYDVKM. Trimming left V 3 bases short and J 6 bases short, with 12 bases between. The CDR3 loop spans 14 amino acids. In DNA, the CDR3 is TGTGCCAGCAGTTTGTATGGTGCGCGTCAGCCCCAGCATTTT. Its translation: CASSLYGARQPQHF. The full variable domain, completed using reference TRBV28 and TRBJ1-5, is DVKVTQSSRYLVKRTGEKVFLECVQDMDHENMFWYRQDPGLGLRLIYFSYDVKMKEKGDIPEGYSVSREKKERFSLILESASTNQTSMYLCASSLYGARQPQHFGDGTRLSIL.

This chain connects TRBV9 to TRBJ1-1; possibly TRBD1 for D (5 bases). The germline V and J ends were trimmed by 3 bases and 5 bases, with 14 bases remaining between them. Germline V gene lookup returns CDR1 SGDLS and CDR2 YYNGEE. The CDR3 is 14 residues long. CDR3 protein: CASSAGTLGTEAFF. The DNA for the CDR3 is TGTGCCAGCAGCGCCGGGACTTTGGGGACTGAAGCTTTCTTT.

This chain links TRBV9 with TRBJ2-1; TRBD2 aligns across 11 bases. The CDR3 runs 16 residues. The J segment lost 4 bases and the V segment lost 3 bases, leaving 6 bases of the junction unmatched. CDR1 and CDR2 from the germline V gene are SGDLS and YYNGEE. The DNA for the CDR3 is TGTGCCAGCAGCGCCCAAGGACTAGCGGGTTACAATGAGCAGTTCTTC. This sequence encodes CASSAQGLAGYNEQFF.

The chain couples TRBV28 to TRBJ2-3; D remains unclear. Between the trimmed V and J ends, which lost 4 bases and 5 bases, there was a span of 19 bases. The CDR3 is made up of 16 amino acids. Germline V lookup: CDR1 MDHEN, CDR2 SYDVKM. The CDR3 here is CASSSRARWGGDTQYF. The DNA for the CDR3 is TGTGCCAGCAGTTCTAGGGCCAGGTGGGGTGGAGATACGCAGTATTTT. The full variable domain, completed using reference TRBV28 and TRBJ2-3, is DVKVTQSSRYLVKRTGEKVFLECVQDMDHENMFWYRQDPGLGLRLIYFSYDVKMKEKGDIPEGYSVSREKKERFSLILESASTNQTSMYLCASSSRARWGGDTQYFGPGTRLTVL.

This chain uses TRBV28 with TRBJ2-1, with a tentative D call TRBD1 (6 bases). The CDR3 runs to 14 residues. Germline assignment: CDR1 MDHEN and CDR2 SYDVKM. The ends were cut back, 2 bases at V and 6 bases at J, with 11 bases in the middle. Here the CDR3 reads CASSLHGGRNEQFF. The CDR3 DNA reads as TGTGCCAGCAGTTTACATGGGGGCCGCAATGAGCAGTTCTTC.

The rearrangement links TRBV5-6 to TRBJ1-3; D might be TRBD1 (6 bases). Deletions cut 6 bases from V and 5 bases from J, with 15 bases between. The CDR3 contains 14 residues. Germline CDR1 SGHDT, CDR2 YYEEEE. In DNA, the CDR3 is TGTGCCAGCAAAGAGGAGGGGGTGCGAAACACCATATATTTT. Its translation: CASKEEGVRNTIYF.

The V and J genes are TRBV4-1 and TRBJ1-1; 9 nucleotides line up with TRBD1. Germline V CDR1 and CDR2: MGHRA, YSYEKL. The CDR3 sequence is 15 residues long. J lost 6 bases, V lost 3 bases, and 8 bases had no gene match. The CDR3 spells CASSHPGQGQSEAFF. The CDR3 DNA reads TGCGCCAGCAGCCACCCGGGACAGGGACAGTCTGAAGCTTTCTTT.

The J gene is TRBJ1-5, the V gene TRBV19; D gene ambiguous. Between the trimmed V and J ends, which lost 3 bases and 1 base, there was a span of 1 base. Germline loops: CDR1 LNHDA, CDR2 SQIVND (reference sequence). The CDR3 consists of 12 residues. This CDR3 reads CASSISNQPQHF. In DNA, the CDR3 is TGTGCCAGTAGTATCAGCAATCAGCCCCAGCATTTT.

This chain connects TRBV21-1 to TRBJ2-1; the table's D call, TRBD2, was not checked against the DNA. TRBV21-1 is given as a pseudogene. The CDR3 has 18 amino acids. The CDR3 DNA is TGTGCCAGCAGCAAAGTGACTAGCGGGGGGGCCCCTTACAATGAGCAGTTCTTC. Encoded protein: CASSKVTSGGAPYNEQFF.

The chain is built from TRBV6-5 and TRBJ2-7; weak D call: TRBD2 (6 bases). Trimming removed 6 bases at V and 6 bases at J, with 15 bases between. Looked up from germline, CDR1 is MNHEY and CDR2 is SVGAGI. The CDR3 consists of 13 residues. The CDR3 loop is CASRRTKGGEQYF. In nucleotides, the CDR3 is TGTGCCAGCAGGCGGACAAAGGGAGGCGAGCAGTACTTC.

Notes on this clone: A read error may produce the germline difference seen at one junction end. This rearrangement joins TRBV5-1 to TRBJ2-2; tentative D call: TRBD2 (7 bases). The CDR3 covers 15 residues. CDR1 and CDR2 (germline): SGHRS, YFSETQ. CDR3 region: CASTLGGGNTGELFF. CDR3 bases: TGCGCCAGCACCTTGGGAGGGGGTAACACCGGGGAGCTGTTTTTT.

The CDR3 region is CASMRTGELFF. CDR3 DNA sequence: TGTGCCAGCATGAGGACCGGGGAGCTGTTTTTT. V and J are TRBV11-2 and TRBJ2-2; D call uncertain. This CDR3 has 11 amino acids. Trimming pared 7 bases from V and 5 bases from J, leaving 5 bases between. Looked up from germline, CDR1 is SGHAT and CDR2 is FQNNGV. Supplemented by reference TRBV11-2 and TRBJ2-2, the full variable domain reads EAGVAQSPRYKIIEKRQSVAFWCNPISGHATLYWYQQILGQGPKLLIQFQNNGVVDDSQLPKDRFSAERLKGVDSTLKIQPAKLEDSAVYLCASMRTGELFFGEGSRLTVL.

The chain links TRBV6-4 to TRBJ1-1, with D maybe TRBD1 (6 bases). The CDR3 covers 14 residues. Trimming took 9 bases from V and 5 from J, leaving 19 bases between them. Per the germline V gene, CDR1 is MRHNA and CDR2 is SNTAGT. CDR3 nucleotides: TGTGCCAGTACCCGAAAGGGGGGCGATACTGAAGCTTTCTTT. As protein: CASTRKGGDTEAFF.

This chain joins TRBV27 and TRBJ1-1; D possibly corresponds to TRBD1 (6 bases). From germline, CDR1 is MNHEY and CDR2 SMNVEV (reference sequence). This CDR3 has 14 residues. V gave up 2 bases and J gave up 1 base, with 8 bases separating them. The CDR3 nucleotides read TGTGCCAGCAGTTTAATAGGGGGGAACACTGAAGCTTTCTTT. It encodes CASSLIGGNTEAFF.